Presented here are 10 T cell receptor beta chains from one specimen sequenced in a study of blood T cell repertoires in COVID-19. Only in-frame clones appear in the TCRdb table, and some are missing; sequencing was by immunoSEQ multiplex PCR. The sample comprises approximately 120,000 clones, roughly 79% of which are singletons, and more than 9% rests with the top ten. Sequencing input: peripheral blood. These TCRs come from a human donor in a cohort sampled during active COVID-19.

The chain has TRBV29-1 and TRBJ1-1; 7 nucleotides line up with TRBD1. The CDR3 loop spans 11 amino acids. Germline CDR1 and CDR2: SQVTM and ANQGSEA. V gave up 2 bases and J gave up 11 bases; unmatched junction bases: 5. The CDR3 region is CSVEQTGIAFF. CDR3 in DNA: TGCAGCGTTGAACAGACAGGGATTGCTTTCTTT.

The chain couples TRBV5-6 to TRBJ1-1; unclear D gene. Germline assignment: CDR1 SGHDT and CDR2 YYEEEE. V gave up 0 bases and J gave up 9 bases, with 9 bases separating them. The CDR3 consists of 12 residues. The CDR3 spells CASSLGSSKAFF. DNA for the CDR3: TGTGCCAGCAGCTTGGGTAGTTCGAAAGCTTTCTTT.

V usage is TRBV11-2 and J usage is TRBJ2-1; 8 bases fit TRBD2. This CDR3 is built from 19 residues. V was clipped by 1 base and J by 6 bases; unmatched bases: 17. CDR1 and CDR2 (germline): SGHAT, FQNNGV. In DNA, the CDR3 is TGTGCCAGCAGCTTAGCCCGGGGGGGGTACGGGAGAACCGGCAATGAGCAGTTCTTC. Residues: CASSLARGGYGRTGNEQFF.

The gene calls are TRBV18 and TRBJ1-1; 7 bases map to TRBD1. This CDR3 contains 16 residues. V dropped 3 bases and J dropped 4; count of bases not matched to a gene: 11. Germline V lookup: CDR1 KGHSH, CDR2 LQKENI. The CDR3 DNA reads TGTGCCAGCTCACCGTTGGTTGGACAGGCGGGCACTGAAGCTTTCTTT. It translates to CASSPLVGQAGTEAFF. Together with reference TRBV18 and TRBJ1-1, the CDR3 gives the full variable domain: NAGVMQNPRHLVRRRGQEARLRCSPMKGHSHVYWYRQLPEEGLKFMVYLQKENIIDESGMPKERFSAEFPKEGPSILRIQQVVRGDSAAYFCASSPLVGQAGTEAFFGQGTRLTVV.

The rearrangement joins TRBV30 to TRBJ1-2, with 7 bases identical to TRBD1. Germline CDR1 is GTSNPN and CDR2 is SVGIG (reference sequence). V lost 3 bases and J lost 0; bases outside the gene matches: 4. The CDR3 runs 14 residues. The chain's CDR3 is CAWRLTGPNYGYTF. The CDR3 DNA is TGTGCCTGGAGATTGACAGGGCCTAACTATGGCTACACCTTC.

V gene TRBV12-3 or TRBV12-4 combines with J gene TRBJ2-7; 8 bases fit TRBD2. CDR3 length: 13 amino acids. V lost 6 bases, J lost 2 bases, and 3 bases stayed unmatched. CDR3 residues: CASSPGGTYEQYF. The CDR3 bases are TGTGCCAGCAGCCCGGGGGGGACCTACGAGCAGTACTTC.

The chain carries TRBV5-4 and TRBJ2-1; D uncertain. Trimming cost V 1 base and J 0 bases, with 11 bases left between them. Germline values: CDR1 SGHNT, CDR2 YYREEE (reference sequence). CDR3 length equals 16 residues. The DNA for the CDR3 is TGTGCCAGCAGCTTGAATTGGGCCGACTCCTACAATGAGCAGTTCTTC. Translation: CASSLNWADSYNEQFF.

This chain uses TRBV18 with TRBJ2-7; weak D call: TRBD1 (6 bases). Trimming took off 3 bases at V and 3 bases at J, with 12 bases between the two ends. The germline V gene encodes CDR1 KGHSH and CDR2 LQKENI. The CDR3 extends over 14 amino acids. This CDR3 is CASSPDPGVYEQYF. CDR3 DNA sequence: TGTGCCAGCTCACCGGACCCAGGGGTCTACGAGCAGTACTTC.

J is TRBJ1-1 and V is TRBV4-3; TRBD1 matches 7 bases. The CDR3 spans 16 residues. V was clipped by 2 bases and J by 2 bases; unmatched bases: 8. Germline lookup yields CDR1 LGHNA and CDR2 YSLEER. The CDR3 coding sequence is TGCGCCAGCAGCCAATTCCGACAGGGAACCAACACTGAAGCTTTCTTT. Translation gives CASSQFRQGTNTEAFF.

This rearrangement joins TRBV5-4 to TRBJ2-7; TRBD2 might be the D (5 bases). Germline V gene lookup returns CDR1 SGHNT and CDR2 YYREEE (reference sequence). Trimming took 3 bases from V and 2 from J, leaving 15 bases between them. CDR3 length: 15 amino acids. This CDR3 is CASSSSEDLPYEQYF. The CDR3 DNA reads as TGTGCCAGCAGCTCGAGCGAGGACTTACCCTACGAGCAGTACTTC.